Listed below are T cell receptor beta chains from one sample, sequenced in a study of blood T cell repertoires in COVID-19. TCRdb's copy holds only in-frame clones and misses some; the assay was immunoSEQ multiplex PCR. The sample has roughly 200,000 clones; 70% to 90% are singletons. Source material: peripheral blood. The origin of the receptors is a woman aged 40 to 49 who had recovered from COVID-19. Both conserved end residues are part of each CDR3. The D gene is left open where the match is weak.

J gene: TRBJ1-5; V gene: TRBV15; D gene: -; CDR3 protein: CATSTQPQLRGNQPQHF; CDR3 DNA: TGTGCCACCAGCACCCAACCCCAACTTCGGGGCAATCAGCCCCAGCATTTT
J gene: TRBJ2-3; V gene: TRBV6-6; D gene: -; CDR3 protein: CASSYASGISTDTQYF; CDR3 DNA: TGTGCCAGCAGTTACGCCTCAGGGATTAGCACAGATACGCAGTATTTT
J gene: TRBJ2-1; V gene: TRBV4-3; D gene: TRBD2; CDR3 protein: CASSRSGGRKTYNEQFF; CDR3 DNA: TGCGCCAGCAGCCGATCGGGGGGGCGCAAGACCTACAATGAGCAGTTCTTC
J gene: TRBJ2-3; V gene: TRBV4-3; D gene: TRBD2; CDR3 protein: CASSQAAGGPDTQYF; CDR3 DNA: TGCGCCAGCAGCCAAGCAGCGGGAGGGCCGGATACGCAGTATTTT
J gene: TRBJ2-3; V gene: TRBV5-1; D gene: TRBD1; CDR3 protein: CASSLPQGDTDTQYF; CDR3 DNA: TGCGCCAGCAGCTTGCCACAGGGGGACACAGATACGCAGTATTTT
J gene: TRBJ1-1; V gene: TRBV7-2; D gene: TRBD1; CDR3 protein: CASSSGQGNTEAFF; CDR3 DNA: TGTGCCAGCAGCTCTGGACAGGGTAACACTGAAGCTTTCTTT
J gene: TRBJ1-1; V gene: TRBV15; D gene: TRBD1; CDR3 protein: CATRSGQALGGWRTEAFF; CDR3 DNA: TGTGCCACCAGAAGCGGACAGGCCCTGGGTGGGTGGAGGACTGAAGCTTTCTTT
J gene: TRBJ2-1; V gene: TRBV6-2/TRBV6-3; D gene: TRBD2; CDR3 protein: CASSPGGRGHNEQFF; CDR3 DNA: TGTGCCAGCAGTCCGGGGGGGAGGGGACACAATGAGCAGTTCTTC
J gene: TRBJ1-1; V gene: TRBV7-2; D gene: -; CDR3 protein: CASSIQVMGTEAFF; CDR3 DNA: TGTGCCAGCAGCATCCAGGTGATGGGCACTGAAGCTTTCTTT
J gene: TRBJ2-7; V gene: TRBV15; D gene: TRBD1; CDR3 protein: CATSRETGVVYEQYF; CDR3 DNA: TGTGCCACCAGCAGGGAGACAGGGGTTGTCTACGAGCAGTACTTC
J gene: TRBJ2-7; V gene: TRBV19; D gene: -; CDR3 protein: CASSKSGSTSYEQYF; CDR3 DNA: TGTGCCAGTAGTAAGTCCGGGAGTACCTCCTACGAGCAGTACTTC
J gene: TRBJ2-2; V gene: TRBV10-3; D gene: -; CDR3 protein: CAIRESAGANTGELFF; CDR3 DNA: TGTGCCATCAGAGAATCGGCAGGGGCGAACACCGGGGAGCTGTTTTTT